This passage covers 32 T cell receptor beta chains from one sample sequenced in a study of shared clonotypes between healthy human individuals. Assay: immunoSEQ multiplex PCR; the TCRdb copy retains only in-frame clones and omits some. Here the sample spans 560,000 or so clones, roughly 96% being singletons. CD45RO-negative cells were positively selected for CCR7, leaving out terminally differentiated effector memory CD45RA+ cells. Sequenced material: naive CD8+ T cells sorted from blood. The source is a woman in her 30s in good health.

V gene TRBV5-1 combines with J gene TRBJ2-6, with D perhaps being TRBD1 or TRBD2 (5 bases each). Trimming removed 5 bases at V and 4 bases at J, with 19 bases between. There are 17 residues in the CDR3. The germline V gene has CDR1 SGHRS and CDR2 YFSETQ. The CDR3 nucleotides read TGCGCCAGCAGTCATCCGGGACGGGCCGCGGGGGCCAACGTCCTGACTTTC. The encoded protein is CASSHPGRAAGANVLTF.

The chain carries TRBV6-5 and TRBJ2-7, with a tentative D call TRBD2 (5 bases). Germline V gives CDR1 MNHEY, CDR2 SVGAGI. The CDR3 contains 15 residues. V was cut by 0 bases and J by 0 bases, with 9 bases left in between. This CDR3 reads CASSYSGALSYEQYF. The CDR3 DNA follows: TGTGCCAGCAGTTACTCGGGAGCCCTCTCCTACGAGCAGTACTTC.

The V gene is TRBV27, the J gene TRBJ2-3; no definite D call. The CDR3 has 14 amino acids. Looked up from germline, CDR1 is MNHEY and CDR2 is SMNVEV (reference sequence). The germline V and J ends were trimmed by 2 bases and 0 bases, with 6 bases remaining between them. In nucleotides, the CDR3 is TGTGCCAGCAGTTTAAGGGCTAGCACAGATACGCAGTATTTT. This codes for CASSLRASTDTQYF.

In nucleotides, the CDR3 is TGTGCCAGCAGTGAAGCGAGGACAGGGTTGGTGGAAGAGACCCAGTACTTC. Amino acids: CASSEARTGLVEETQYF. The rearrangement uses TRBV2 and TRBJ2-5, with 8 positions matching TRBD1. The CDR3 has 17 residues. Trimming took 0 bases from V and 3 from J; bases not matched to a gene: 9. Germline loops: CDR1 SNHLY, CDR2 FYNNEI.

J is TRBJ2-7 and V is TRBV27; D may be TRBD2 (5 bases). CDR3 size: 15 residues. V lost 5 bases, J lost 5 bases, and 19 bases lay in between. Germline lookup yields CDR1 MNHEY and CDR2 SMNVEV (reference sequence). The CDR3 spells CASSTSPRVVHEQYF. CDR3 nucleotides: TGTGCCAGCAGTACCTCCCCGAGGGTTGTCCACGAGCAGTACTTC.

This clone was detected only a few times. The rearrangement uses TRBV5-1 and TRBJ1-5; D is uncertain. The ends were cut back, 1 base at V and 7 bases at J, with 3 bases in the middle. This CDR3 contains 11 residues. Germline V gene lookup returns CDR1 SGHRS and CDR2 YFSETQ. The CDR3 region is CASSLPQPQHF. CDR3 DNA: TGCGCCAGCAGCTTGCCCCAGCCCCAGCATTTT.

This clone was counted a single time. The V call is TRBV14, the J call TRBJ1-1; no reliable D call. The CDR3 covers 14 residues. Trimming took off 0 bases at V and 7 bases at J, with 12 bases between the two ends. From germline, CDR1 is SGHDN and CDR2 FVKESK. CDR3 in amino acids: CASSQEGELVEAFF. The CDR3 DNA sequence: TGTGCCAGCAGCCAAGAGGGTGAACTCGTTGAAGCTTTCTTT.

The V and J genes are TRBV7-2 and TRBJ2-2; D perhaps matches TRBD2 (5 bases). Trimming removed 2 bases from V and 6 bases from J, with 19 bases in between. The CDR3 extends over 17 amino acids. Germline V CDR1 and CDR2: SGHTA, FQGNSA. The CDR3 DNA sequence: TGTGCCAGCAGCTTAAGTCTAGCTGCCACTTTGTCCGGGGAGCTGTTTTTT. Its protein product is CASSLSLAATLSGELFF.

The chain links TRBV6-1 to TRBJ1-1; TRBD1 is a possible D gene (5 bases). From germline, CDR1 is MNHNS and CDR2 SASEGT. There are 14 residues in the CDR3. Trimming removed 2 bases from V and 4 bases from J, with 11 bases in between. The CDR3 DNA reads TGTGCCAGCAGTGAAATCGGGGGGAGCACTGAAGCTTTCTTT. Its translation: CASSEIGGSTEAFF.

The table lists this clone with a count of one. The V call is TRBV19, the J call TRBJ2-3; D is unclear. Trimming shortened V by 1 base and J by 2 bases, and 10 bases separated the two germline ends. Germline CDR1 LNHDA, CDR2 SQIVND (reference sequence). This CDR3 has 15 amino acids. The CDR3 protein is CASSIGRRLTDTQYF. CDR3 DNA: TGTGCCAGTAGTATAGGTAGGCGGCTCACAGATACGCAGTATTTT.

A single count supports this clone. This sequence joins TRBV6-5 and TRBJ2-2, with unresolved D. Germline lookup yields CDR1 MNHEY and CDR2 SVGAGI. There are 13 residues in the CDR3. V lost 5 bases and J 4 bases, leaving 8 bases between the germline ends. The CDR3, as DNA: TGTGCCAGCAGTCAAGACGTCACCGGGGAGCTGTTTTTT. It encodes CASSQDVTGELFF.

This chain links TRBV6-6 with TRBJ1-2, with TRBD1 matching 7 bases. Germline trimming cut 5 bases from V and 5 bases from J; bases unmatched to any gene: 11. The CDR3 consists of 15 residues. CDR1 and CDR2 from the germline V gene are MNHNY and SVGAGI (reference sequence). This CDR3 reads CASSGPGQPTYGYTF. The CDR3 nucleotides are TGTGCCAGCAGTGGCCCGGGACAGCCGACTTATGGCTACACCTTC.

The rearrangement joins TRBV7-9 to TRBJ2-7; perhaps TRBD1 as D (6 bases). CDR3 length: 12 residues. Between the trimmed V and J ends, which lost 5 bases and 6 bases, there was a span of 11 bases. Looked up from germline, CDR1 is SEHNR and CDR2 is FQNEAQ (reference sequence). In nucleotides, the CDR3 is TGTGCCAGCAGCCCCAACAGGGTCGAGCAGTACTTC. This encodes CASSPNRVEQYF.

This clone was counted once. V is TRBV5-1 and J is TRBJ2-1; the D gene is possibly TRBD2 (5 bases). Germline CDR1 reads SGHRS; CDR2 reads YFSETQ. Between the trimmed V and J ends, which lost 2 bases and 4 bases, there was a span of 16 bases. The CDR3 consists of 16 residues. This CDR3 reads CASSFGGLESYNEQFF. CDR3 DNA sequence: TGCGCCAGCAGCTTCGGCGGGTTGGAATCGTACAATGAGCAGTTCTTC.

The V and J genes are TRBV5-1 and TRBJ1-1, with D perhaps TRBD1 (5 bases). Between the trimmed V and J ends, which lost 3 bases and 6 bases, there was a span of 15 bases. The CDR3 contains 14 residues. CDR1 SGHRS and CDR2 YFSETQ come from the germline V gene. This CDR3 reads CASSSPPGSSEAFF. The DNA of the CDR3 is TGCGCCAGCAGCTCGCCCCCAGGGAGCTCTGAAGCTTTCTTT.

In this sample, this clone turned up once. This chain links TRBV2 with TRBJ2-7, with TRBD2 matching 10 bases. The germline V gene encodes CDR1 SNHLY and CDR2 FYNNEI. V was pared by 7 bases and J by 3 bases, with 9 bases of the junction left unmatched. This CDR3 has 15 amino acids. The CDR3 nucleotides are TGTGCCAGCACCGTAGGACTAGCGGTAATCTACGAGCAGTACTTC. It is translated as CASTVGLAVIYEQYF.

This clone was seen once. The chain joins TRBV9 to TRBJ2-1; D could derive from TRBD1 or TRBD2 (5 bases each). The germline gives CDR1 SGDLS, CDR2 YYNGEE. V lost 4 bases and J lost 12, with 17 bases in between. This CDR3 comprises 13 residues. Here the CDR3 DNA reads TGTGCCAGCAGCCCCGATAGGGGAGTTGGGCAGTTCTTC. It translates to CASSPDRGVGQFF.

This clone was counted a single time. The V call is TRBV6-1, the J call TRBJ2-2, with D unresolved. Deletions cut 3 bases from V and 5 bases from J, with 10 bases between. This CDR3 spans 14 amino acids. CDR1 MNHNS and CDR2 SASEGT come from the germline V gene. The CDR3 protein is CASSDATGTGELFF. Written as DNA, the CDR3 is TGTGCCAGCAGTGATGCCACCGGAACCGGGGAGCTGTTTTTT.

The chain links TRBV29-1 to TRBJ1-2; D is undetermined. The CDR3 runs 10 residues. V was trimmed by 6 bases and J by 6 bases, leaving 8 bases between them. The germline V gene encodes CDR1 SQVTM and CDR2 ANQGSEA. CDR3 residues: CSVEGNGYTF. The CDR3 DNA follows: TGCAGCGTGGAGGGCAATGGCTACACCTTC.

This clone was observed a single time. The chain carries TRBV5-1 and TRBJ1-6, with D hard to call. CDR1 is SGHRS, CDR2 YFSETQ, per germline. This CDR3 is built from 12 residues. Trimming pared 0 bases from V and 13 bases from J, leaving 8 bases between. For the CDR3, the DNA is TGCGCCAGCAGCTTGGGGACTATGCCCCTCCACTTT. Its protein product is CASSLGTMPLHF.

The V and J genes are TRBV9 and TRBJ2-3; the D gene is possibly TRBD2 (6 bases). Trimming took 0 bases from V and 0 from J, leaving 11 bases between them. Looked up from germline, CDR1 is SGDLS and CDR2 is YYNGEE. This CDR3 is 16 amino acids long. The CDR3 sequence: CASSVGISGSTDTQYF. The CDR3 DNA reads TGTGCCAGCAGCGTAGGCATTAGCGGAAGCACAGATACGCAGTATTTT.

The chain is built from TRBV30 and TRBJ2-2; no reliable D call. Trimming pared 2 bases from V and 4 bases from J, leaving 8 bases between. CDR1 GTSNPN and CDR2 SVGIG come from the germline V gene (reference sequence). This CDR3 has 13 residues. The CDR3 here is CAWSRSVTGELFF. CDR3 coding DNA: TGTGCCTGGAGTAGGTCTGTCACCGGGGAGCTGTTTTTT.

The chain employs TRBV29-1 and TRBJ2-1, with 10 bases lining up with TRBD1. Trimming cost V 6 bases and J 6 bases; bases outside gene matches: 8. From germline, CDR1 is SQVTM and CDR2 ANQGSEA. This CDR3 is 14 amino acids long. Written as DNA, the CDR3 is TGCAGCGTATCCGGGACAGGGGTTTCCAATGAGCAGTTCTTC. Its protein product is CSVSGTGVSNEQFF.

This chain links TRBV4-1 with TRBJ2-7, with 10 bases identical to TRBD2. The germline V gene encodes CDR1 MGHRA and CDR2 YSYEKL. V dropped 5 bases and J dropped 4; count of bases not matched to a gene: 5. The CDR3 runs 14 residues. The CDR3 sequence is CASSEAGGSYEQYF. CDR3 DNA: TGCGCCAGCAGCGAAGCGGGAGGGTCGTACGAGCAGTACTTC.

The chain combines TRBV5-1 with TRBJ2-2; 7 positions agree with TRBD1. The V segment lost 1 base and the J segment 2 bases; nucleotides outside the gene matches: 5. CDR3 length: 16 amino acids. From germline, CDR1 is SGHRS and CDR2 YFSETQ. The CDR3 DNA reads TGCGCCAGCAGCTTGTCTGGGACAGTAAACACCGGGGAGCTGTTTTTT. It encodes CASSLSGTVNTGELFF.

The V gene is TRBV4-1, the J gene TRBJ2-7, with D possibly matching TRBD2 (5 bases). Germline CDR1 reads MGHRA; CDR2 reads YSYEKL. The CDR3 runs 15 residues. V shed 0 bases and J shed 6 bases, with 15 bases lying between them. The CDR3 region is CASSQESWERPEQYF. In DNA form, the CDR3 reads TGCGCCAGCAGCCAAGAGTCTTGGGAGCGCCCCGAGCAGTACTTC.

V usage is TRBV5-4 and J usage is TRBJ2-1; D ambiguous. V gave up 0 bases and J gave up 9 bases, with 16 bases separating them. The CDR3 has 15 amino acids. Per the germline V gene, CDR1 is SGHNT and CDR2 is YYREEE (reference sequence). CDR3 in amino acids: CASSLDLGLGVEQFF. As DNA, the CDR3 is TGTGCCAGCAGCTTGGATCTTGGTTTAGGTGTTGAGCAGTTCTTC.

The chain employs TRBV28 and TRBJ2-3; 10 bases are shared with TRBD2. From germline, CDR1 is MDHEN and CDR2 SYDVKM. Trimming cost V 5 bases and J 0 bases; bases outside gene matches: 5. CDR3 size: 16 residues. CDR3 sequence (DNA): TGTGCCAGCAGTACCCTGACTAGCGGGAGCACAGATACGCAGTATTTT. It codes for CASSTLTSGSTDTQYF.

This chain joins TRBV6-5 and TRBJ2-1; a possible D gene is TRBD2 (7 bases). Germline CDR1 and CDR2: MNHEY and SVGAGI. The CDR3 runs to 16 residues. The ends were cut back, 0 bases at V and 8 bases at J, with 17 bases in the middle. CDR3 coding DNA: TGTGCCAGCAGTTACTCGCTTGAAGGGAGGGGGTATGAGCAGTTCTTC. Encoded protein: CASSYSLEGRGYEQFF.

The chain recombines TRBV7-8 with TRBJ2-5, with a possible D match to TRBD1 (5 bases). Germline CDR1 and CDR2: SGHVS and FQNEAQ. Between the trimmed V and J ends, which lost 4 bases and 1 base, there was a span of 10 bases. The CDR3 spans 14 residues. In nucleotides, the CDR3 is TGTGCCAGCAGCTACCCAGGGATCCAAGAGACCCAGTACTTC. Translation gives CASSYPGIQETQYF.

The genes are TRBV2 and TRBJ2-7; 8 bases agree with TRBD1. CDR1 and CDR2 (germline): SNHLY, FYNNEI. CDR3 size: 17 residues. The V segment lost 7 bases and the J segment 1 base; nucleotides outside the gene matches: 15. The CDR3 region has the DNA TGTGCCAGCATCTCCCTTCCAGGGGGCGAAGGTTCCTACGAGCAGTACTTC. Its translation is CASISLPGGEGSYEQYF. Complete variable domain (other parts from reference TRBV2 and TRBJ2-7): EPEVTQTPSHQVTQMGQEVILRCVPISNHLYFYWYRQILGQKVEFLVSFYNNEISEKSEIFDDQFSVERPDGSNFTLKIRSTKLEDSAMYFCASISLPGGEGSYEQYFGPGTRLTVT.

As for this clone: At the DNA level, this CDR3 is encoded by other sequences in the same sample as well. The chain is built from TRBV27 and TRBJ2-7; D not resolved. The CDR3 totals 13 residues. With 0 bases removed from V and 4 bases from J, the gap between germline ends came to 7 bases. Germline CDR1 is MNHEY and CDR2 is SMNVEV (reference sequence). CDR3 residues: CASSLSWGYEQYF. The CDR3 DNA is TGTGCCAGCAGTTTATCGTGGGGATACGAGCAGTACTTC.